This T cell receptor (beta chain) was sequenced during a study of T cell responses to AZD1222 COVID-19 vaccine. Repertoires were generated with immunoSEQ multiplex PCR, while TCRdb's copy carries only in-frame clones and drops some. Here the sample spans 100,000 or so clones, around nine tenths being singletons. Looked up from germline, CDR1 is SGHVS and CDR2 is FQNEAQ. Trimming took off 5 bases at V and 4 bases at J, with 21 bases between the two ends. The CDR3 has 16 amino acids. The sequence was collected from an adult in good health. The V call is TRBV7-8, the J call TRBJ2-7, with D tentatively TRBD1 or TRBD2 (5 bases each). This material consisted of peripheral blood, taken on day 0 of AZD1222 vaccination. In DNA form, the CDR3 reads TGTGCCAGCAGCCCCATTGTGGGGGATTCGTCTTACGAGCAGTACTTC. This sequence encodes CASSPIVGDSSYEQYF.